Listed here are 28 T cell receptor beta chains from one sample, sequenced in a study of cytomegalovirus exposure and HLA in healthy donors. Use of 60 Vbeta and 13 Jbeta primers characterized the PCR. TCRdb's table, derived via immunoSEQ multiplex PCR, lists solely in-frame clones and lacks some. The table lists about 130,000 clones, 75% to 85% of them singletons. The sequencing input was PBMCs. Source of these receptors: a man younger than 45 in good health and CMV-seropositive.

The rearrangement uses TRBV6-1 and TRBJ1-5, with D possibly TRBD1 on 5 matching bases. Germline-derived CDR1 and CDR2 are MNHNS and SASEGT. Deletions cut 1 base from V and 4 bases from J, with 8 bases between. CDR3 length equals 14 residues. CDR3 amino acids: CASSEGGENQPQHF. The DNA of the CDR3 is TGTGCCAGCAGTGAAGGGGGCGAAAATCAGCCCCAGCATTTT.

In regard to this clone: The sample holds other DNA sequences that translate to the same CDR3. The chain is built from TRBV9 and TRBJ1-4; D gene uncertain. The V gene lost 3 bases and the J gene lost 0 bases, with 12 bases spanning the gap. Germline V gene lookup returns CDR1 SGDLS and CDR2 YYNGEE. The CDR3 runs 16 residues. The CDR3 DNA reads as TGTGCCAGCAGCGCCTCTCGACTCGCAACTAATGAAAAACTGTTTTTT. This encodes CASSASRLATNEKLFF.

Concerning this clone itself: At one of its ends the junction is not consistent with the germline gene, which may arise from a read error. The V call is TRBV5-1, the J call TRBJ1-6; no clear D. Looked up from germline, CDR1 is SGHRS and CDR2 is YFSETQ. This CDR3 is built from 14 residues. DNA of the CDR3: TGCGCCAGCAGGTTGGAGCCGTATAATTCACCCCTCCACTTT. Translation gives CASRLEPYNSPLHF. Full variable domain (outside the CDR3, taken from reference TRBV5-1 and TRBJ1-6): KAGVTQTPRYLIKTRGQQVTLSCSPISGHRSVSWYQQTPGQGLQFLFEYFSETQRNKGNFPGRFSGRQFSNSRSEMNVSTLELGDSALYLCASRLEPYNSPLHFGNGTRLTVT.

The chain is built from TRBV9 and TRBJ2-5; maybe TRBD2 (6 bases). V was cut by 0 bases and J by 5 bases, with 8 bases left in between. The CDR3 runs 13 residues. From germline, CDR1 is SGDLS and CDR2 YYNGEE. The chain's CDR3 is CASSVGGTETQYF. As DNA, the CDR3 is TGTGCCAGCAGCGTAGGGGGGACTGAGACCCAGTACTTC. Complete variable domain (other parts from reference TRBV9 and TRBJ2-5): DSGVTQTPKHLITATGQRVTLRCSPRSGDLSVYWYQQSLDQGLQFLIQYYNGEERAKGNILERFSAQQFPDLHSELNLSSLELGDSALYFCASSVGGTETQYFGPGTRLLVL.

V gene TRBV7-3 combines with J gene TRBJ1-1; 11 bases map to TRBD1. The CDR3 has 15 amino acids. Trimming at V came to 5 bases and at J to 4 bases, leaving 6 bases not matched to a gene. Per germline, CDR1 SGHTA and CDR2 FQGTGA. The CDR3 DNA sequence: TGTGCCAGCAGCGCGGGACAGGGGGGAGTCACTGAAGCTTTCTTT. It translates to CASSAGQGGVTEAFF.

The J gene is TRBJ1-2, the V gene TRBV5-1; D is undetermined. This CDR3 is 16 amino acids long. Trimming shortened V by 0 bases and J by 4 bases, and 16 bases separated the two germline ends. Germline assignment: CDR1 SGHRS and CDR2 YFSETQ. The CDR3 DNA is TGCGCCAGCAGCTTGGGAGCGGAGCTGACCTCCTATGGCTACACCTTC. This encodes CASSLGAELTSYGYTF.

This chain joins TRBV5-5 and TRBJ1-5; 11 nucleotides agree with TRBD1. The CDR3 runs 18 residues. The V gene's germline CDR1 is SGHKS and CDR2 YYEKEE (reference sequence). After removal of 3 bases from V and 0 bases from J, the junction contained 8 bases not matched to a gene. CDR3 in DNA: TGTGCCAGCAGCTCATGGACAGGGGGCGATTATAGCAATCAGCCCCAGCATTTT. This gives the protein CASSSWTGGDYSNQPQHF.

V usage is TRBV18 and J usage is TRBJ1-1; D ambiguous. CDR3 length equals 16 residues. Per germline, CDR1 KGHSH and CDR2 LQKENI. V was shortened by 3 bases and J by 10 bases, with 24 bases between the two germline ends. CDR3 loop: CASSPFLGRAGGVAFF. As DNA, the CDR3 is TGTGCCAGCTCACCGTTCCTTGGACGGGCCGGAGGAGTAGCTTTCTTT.

The chain joins TRBV2 to TRBJ2-4, with 7 bases lining up with TRBD1. With V trimmed by 6 bases and J by 1 base, 9 bases remained unmatched. Germline V CDR1 and CDR2: SNHLY, FYNNEI. The CDR3 extends over 16 amino acids. CDR3 sequence: CASSRGTSLAKNIQYF. The CDR3 DNA reads as TGTGCCAGCAGCAGGGGGACAAGTCTGGCCAAAAACATTCAGTACTTC.

The V and J genes are TRBV6-1 and TRBJ1-1; tentative D call: TRBD1 (6 bases). Germline V gene data show CDR1 as MNHNS and CDR2 as SASEGT. V was clipped by 3 bases and J by 2 bases, with 19 bases between them. CDR3 length: 17 residues. The CDR3 reads CASSDNGGRTVNTEAFF. In DNA form, the CDR3 reads TGTGCCAGCAGTGACAATGGGGGTCGGACAGTCAACACTGAAGCTTTCTTT.

The gene calls are TRBV7-9 and TRBJ1-2; TRBD1 matches 9 bases. Unmatched junction bases numbered 2, after V lost 4 bases and J lost 5 bases. Per germline, CDR1 SEHNR and CDR2 FQNEAQ (reference sequence). CDR3 length: 13 residues. CDR3 coding DNA: TGTGCCAGCAGCTCCGGACAGGGGTATGGCTACACCTTC. Residues: CASSSGQGYGYTF.

The chain links TRBV2 to TRBJ1-5, with no clear D. In germline, CDR1 is SNHLY, CDR2 FYNNEI. V lost 4 bases and J lost 0, with 7 bases in between. The CDR3 covers 14 residues. The CDR3 sequence is CASSAGYSNQPQHF. CDR3 sequence (DNA): TGTGCCAGCAGTGCAGGATATAGCAATCAGCCCCAGCATTTT.

CDR3: CASTWTGFGYTF. CDR3 nucleotide sequence: TGTGCCAGCACCTGGACAGGGTTTGGCTACACCTTC. The V gene is TRBV21-1, the J gene TRBJ1-2; TRBD1 is the table's D call and was not checked against the DNA. TRBV21-1 is reported as a pseudogene. The CDR3 is 12 amino acids.

The chain recombines TRBV13 with TRBJ2-3; 7 nucleotides line up with TRBD1. The CDR3 extends over 18 amino acids. The V gene's germline CDR1 is PRHDT and CDR2 FYEKMQ (reference sequence). J was trimmed by 2 bases and V by 1 base; bases with no gene match: 12. The CDR3 loop is CASSLEGARRLPTDTQYF. The CDR3 nucleotides are TGTGCCAGCAGCTTAGAGGGGGCCCGACGGCTCCCCACAGATACGCAGTATTTT.

The chain recombines TRBV14 with TRBJ1-6; 7 bases match TRBD1. The germline gives CDR1 SGHDN, CDR2 FVKESK. The CDR3 extends over 16 amino acids. V lost 1 base to trimming and J lost 9 bases; unmatched junction nucleotides: 9. In DNA, the CDR3 is TGTGCCAGCAGCCAAGGTTCAGGGGGGCTGGGTTCACCCCTCCACTTT. It translates to CASSQGSGGLGSPLHF.

The chain carries TRBV7-8 and TRBJ2-7, with 9 nucleotides matching TRBD2. This CDR3 is built from 16 residues. Germline CDR1 reads SGHVS; CDR2 reads FQNEAQ. With 5 bases clipped from V and 4 bases from J, the junction kept 12 bases outside the gene matches. The DNA of the CDR3 is TGTGCCAGCAGCCCCCGGGCGGGGGGGTCGGTGTACGAGCAGTACTTC. It translates to CASSPRAGGSVYEQYF.

This chain links TRBV29-1 with TRBJ1-1, with D perhaps matching TRBD1 (6 bases). V lost 4 bases and J lost 1, with 10 bases in between. CDR1 SQVTM and CDR2 ANQGSEA come from the germline V gene. CDR3 length: 13 residues. This CDR3 reads CSVGGGANTEAFF. The CDR3 nucleotides are TGCAGCGTTGGTGGGGGCGCGAACACTGAAGCTTTCTTT.

This chain connects TRBV5-1 to TRBJ1-6; no reliable D call. Trimming removed 4 bases at V and 6 bases at J, with 14 bases between. The CDR3 spans 15 residues. The germline gives CDR1 SGHRS, CDR2 YFSETQ. The CDR3 is CASSPSTPSNSPLHF. The CDR3 DNA is TGCGCCAGCAGCCCCTCCACGCCGAGTAATTCACCCCTCCACTTT.

The chain carries TRBV28 and TRBJ2-7; D may be TRBD2 (6 bases). Germline CDR1 and CDR2: MDHEN and SYDVKM. This CDR3 contains 14 residues. V lost 7 bases and J 0 bases, leaving 13 bases between the germline ends. The CDR3 sequence: CASTEPGGSYEQYF. CDR3 coding DNA: TGTGCCAGCACCGAACCCGGGGGCTCCTACGAGCAGTACTTC.

The chain recombines TRBV7-8 with TRBJ2-5, with no clear D. CDR1 and CDR2 (germline): SGHVS, FQNEAQ. This CDR3 spans 12 amino acids. V was trimmed by 6 bases and J by 2 bases, leaving 7 bases between them. The CDR3 nucleotides are TGTGCCAGCAGTTTCGGTCAAGAGACCCAGTACTTC. It codes for CASSFGQETQYF.

V and J are TRBV28 and TRBJ2-7, with D possibly TRBD2 on 6 matching bases. Germline V gene sequence: CDR1 MDHEN, CDR2 SYDVKM. This CDR3 is built from 13 residues. V lost 5 bases and J lost 5, with 13 bases in between. CDR3 protein: CASSVLSSDEQYF. The CDR3 DNA is TGTGCCAGCAGTGTACTGTCTAGCGACGAGCAGTACTTC.

In its sample, this clone was seen once. The chain couples TRBV10-3 to TRBJ2-1, with 10 bases aligning to TRBD2. The germline gives CDR1 ENHRY, CDR2 SYGVKD. This CDR3 spans 16 amino acids. V was pared by 7 bases and J by 4 bases, with 10 bases of the junction left unmatched. CDR3 DNA sequence: TGTGCCATCACCCGAGGGTCTAGCGGGGGATACAATGAGCAGTTCTTC. It specifies CAITRGSSGGYNEQFF.

The V call is TRBV27, the J call TRBJ2-7; 8 bases line up with TRBD1. Germline V gene sequence: CDR1 MNHEY, CDR2 SMNVEV (reference sequence). V shed 8 bases, J shed 7 bases, and the junction held 13 bases outside the gene matches. The CDR3 runs 14 residues. CDR3 nucleotides: TGTGCCAGCTCCGGGGGCAGGGGGCTGGGTGAGCAGTACTTC. Its translation: CASSGGRGLGEQYF.

This clone has a handful of counts. The V gene is TRBV6-5, the J gene TRBJ2-5; 8 nucleotides agree with TRBD2. Germline-derived CDR1 and CDR2 are MNHEY and SVGAGI. The length of the CDR3 is 15 residues. With 0 bases clipped from V and 3 bases from J, the junction kept 3 bases outside the gene matches. The CDR3 DNA reads TGTGCCAGCAGTTACTCGATACTAGCGGAAGAGACCCAGTACTTC. This sequence encodes CASSYSILAEETQYF.

V usage is TRBV14 and J usage is TRBJ2-7; 8 bases line up with TRBD1. This CDR3 comprises 15 residues. Trimming took 4 bases from V and 5 from J; bases not matched to a gene: 10. Germline CDR1 reads SGHDN; CDR2 reads FVKESK. CDR3 protein: CASSRAWDRRDEQYF. CDR3 nucleotides: TGTGCCAGCAGCCGGGCATGGGACAGGAGGGACGAGCAGTACTTC.

The chain joins TRBV7-9 to TRBJ1-1, with TRBD1 as a possible D gene (6 bases). The CDR3 loop spans 14 amino acids. Germline assignment: CDR1 SEHNR and CDR2 FQNEAQ (reference sequence). V lost 0 bases and J lost 5, with 10 bases in between. CDR3 sequence: CASSLASGATEAFF. DNA for the CDR3: TGTGCCAGCAGCTTAGCATCAGGGGCGACTGAAGCTTTCTTT.

The genes are TRBV2 and TRBJ2-5; D is possibly TRBD2 (6 bases). The CDR3 consists of 12 residues. Germline values: CDR1 SNHLY, CDR2 FYNNEI. The V end lost 4 bases, the J end lost 3 bases, and 6 bases lay between the germline ends. CDR3: CASSGLEETQYF. The CDR3 coding sequence is TGTGCCAGCAGTGGACTAGAAGAGACCCAGTACTTC. Full variable domain (missing parts from reference TRBV2 and TRBJ2-5): EPEVTQTPSHQVTQMGQEVILRCVPISNHLYFYWYRQILGQKVEFLVSFYNNEISEKSEIFDDQFSVERPDGSNFTLKIRSTKLEDSAMYFCASSGLEETQYFGPGTRLLVL.

This rearrangement joins TRBV5-1 to TRBJ2-5, with D tentatively TRBD2 (6 bases). TRBJ2-7 explains the end of the DNA better; the J call may be wrong. Germline V gene lookup returns CDR1 SGHRS and CDR2 YFSETQ. The length of the CDR3 is 18 residues. In DNA form, the CDR3 reads TGCGCCAGCAGCCTATTACCCGGCGGCGGGGCGAAATCCTACGAGCAGTACTTC. As protein: CASSLLPGGGAKSYEQYF.